Shown below are 24 T cell receptor beta chains from a single sample sequenced in a study of blood T cell repertoires in COVID-19. Some clones are missing from TCRdb's copy, which holds only in-frame ones; the method was immunoSEQ multiplex PCR. The data show 200,000 to 250,000 clones, roughly 84% seen once. Input material: peripheral blood. The source is a woman aged 55-70 years who had recovered from COVID-19.

The chain is built from TRBV10-3 and TRBJ1-1; 7 bases match TRBD1. CDR3 length equals 13 residues. The germline V gene has CDR1 ENHRY and CDR2 SYGVKD. J was trimmed by 3 bases and V by 7 bases; bases with no gene match: 5. As DNA, the CDR3 is TGTGCCATCAAGTTTGACAGGGACACTGAAGCTTTCTTT. Amino acids: CAIKFDRDTEAFF.

The V and J genes are TRBV7-9 and TRBJ1-5; TRBD1 matches at 7 bases. The CDR3 has 15 amino acids. Germline assignment: CDR1 SEHNR and CDR2 FQNEAQ (reference sequence). V trimming: 7 bases; J trimming: 6 bases; junction bases outside the gene matches: 12. The CDR3 coding sequence is TGTGCCAGCACCCCTCAGGGGGGAGAGGGTCAGCCCCAGCATTTT. Protein: CASTPQGGEGQPQHF. The whole variable domain, remainder taken from reference TRBV7-9 and TRBJ1-5, is DTGVSQNPRHKITKRGQNVTFRCDPISEHNRLYWYRQTLGQGPEFLTYFQNEAQLEKSRLLSDRFSAERPKGSFSTLEIQRTEQGDSAMYLCASTPQGGEGQPQHFGDGTRLSIL.

The sample holds one count of this clone. V gene TRBV19 combines with J gene TRBJ2-7; 11 bases match TRBD1. This CDR3 contains 17 residues. The V segment lost 4 bases and the J segment 2 bases; nucleotides outside the gene matches: 10. Germline-derived CDR1 and CDR2 are LNHDA and SQIVND (reference sequence). The CDR3 protein is CASSNKALGQGAYEQYF. CDR3 sequence (DNA): TGTGCCAGTAGTAATAAGGCTTTGGGACAGGGGGCCTACGAGCAGTACTTC. Full variable domain (outside the CDR3, taken from reference TRBV19 and TRBJ2-7): DGGITQSPKYLFRKEGQNVTLSCEQNLNHDAMYWYRQDPGQGLRLIYYSQIVNDFQKGDIAEGYSVSREKKESFPLTVTSAQKNPTAFYLCASSNKALGQGAYEQYFGPGTRLTVT.

J is TRBJ1-2 and V is TRBV12-3 or TRBV12-4; D call uncertain. The CDR3 spans 13 residues. Deletions cut 5 bases from V and 5 bases from J, with 12 bases between. The CDR3 DNA is TGTGCCAGCAGTCGGGTTACGGCTTATGGCTACACCTTC. Its translation is CASSRVTAYGYTF.

The chain links TRBV7-6 to TRBJ2-7, with D tentatively TRBD2 (7 bases). Germline assignment: CDR1 SGHVS and CDR2 FNYEAQ. The CDR3 is 14 residues long. V was shortened by 3 bases and J by 7 bases, with 16 bases between the two germline ends. The CDR3 protein is CASSLGGGLWEQYF. Written as DNA, the CDR3 is TGTGCCAGCAGCTTGGGGGGGGGCCTTTGGGAGCAGTACTTC.

The chain is built from TRBV2 and TRBJ1-1, with 8 bases lining up with TRBD1. CDR3 length: 13 residues. The junction had 10 bases not matched to a gene; V was cut back by 10 bases and J by 6 bases. Germline V CDR1 and CDR2: SNHLY, FYNNEI. Written as DNA, the CDR3 is TGTGCCACCGGACCGGGACAGGACGCTGAAGCTTTCTTT. This encodes CATGPGQDAEAFF.

The J gene is TRBJ1-5, the V gene TRBV9; D is uncertain. Trimming shortened V by 7 bases and J by 0 bases, and 11 bases separated the two germline ends. The germline gives CDR1 SGDLS, CDR2 YYNGEE. This CDR3 is 14 amino acids long. The CDR3 coding sequence is TGTGCCAGCGCGAAGGGAGTTAGCAATCAGCCCCAGCATTTT. Its protein product is CASAKGVSNQPQHF.

V is TRBV4-1 and J is TRBJ2-1; 9 bases match TRBD1. With V trimmed by 2 bases and J by 8 bases, 4 bases remained unmatched. Germline V gene lookup returns CDR1 MGHRA and CDR2 YSYEKL. The CDR3 is made up of 14 amino acids. CDR3 DNA: TGCGCCAGCAGCCAACCAACAGGGGGCTATGAGCAGTTCTTC. Translating gives CASSQPTGGYEQFF.

The chain is built from TRBV4-1 and TRBJ1-1; D call uncertain. Germline loops: CDR1 MGHRA, CDR2 YSYEKL. Trimming removed 3 bases from V and 1 base from J, with 21 bases in between. The CDR3 has 18 residues. The CDR3 DNA reads as TGCGCCAGCAGCCATTCCGTGCAGGTTATGCGACAGAACACTGAAGCTTTCTTT. Residues: CASSHSVQVMRQNTEAFF.

The J gene is TRBJ1-2, the V gene TRBV30, with 8 nucleotides matching TRBD1. The CDR3 is made up of 12 amino acids. The junction had 1 base not matched to a gene; V was cut back by 5 bases and J by 2 bases. From germline, CDR1 is GTSNPN and CDR2 SVGIG (reference sequence). The CDR3 loop reads CAWAGGNYGYTF. The CDR3, as DNA: TGTGCCTGGGCAGGGGGCAACTATGGCTACACCTTC.

This chain connects TRBV30 to TRBJ1-2; the D is unclear. This CDR3 region has 12 residues. The V end lost 5 bases, the J end lost 3 bases, and 10 bases lay between the germline ends. The V gene's germline CDR1 is GTSNPN and CDR2 SVGIG (reference sequence). The CDR3 protein is CAWHNQDYGYTF. For the CDR3, the DNA is TGTGCCTGGCACAATCAAGACTATGGCTACACCTTC.

The V and J genes are TRBV14 and TRBJ1-1; D unclear. Looked up from germline, CDR1 is SGHDN and CDR2 is FVKESK. V was cut by 4 bases and J by 1 base, with 16 bases left in between. The CDR3 has 16 amino acids. CDR3 protein: CASSPQSGRGNTEAFF. The CDR3 DNA follows: TGTGCCAGCAGCCCCCAATCCGGGCGGGGGAACACTGAAGCTTTCTTT. Using reference TRBV14 and TRBJ1-1 for the parts outside the CDR3, the full variable domain is EAGVTQFPSHSVIEKGQTVTLRCDPISGHDNLYWYRRVMGKEIKFLLHFVKESKQDESGMPNNRFLAERTGGTYSTLKVQPAELEDSGVYFCASSPQSGRGNTEAFFGQGTRLTVV.

This clone is a singleton in its sample. This chain connects TRBV27 to TRBJ1-5; 7 bases agree with TRBD1. Germline V gene sequence: CDR1 MNHEY, CDR2 SMNVEV (reference sequence). The CDR3 is 17 residues long. Trimming took 6 bases from V and 3 from J; bases not matched to a gene: 14. CDR3 residues: CASSPHTGERVNQPQHF. CDR3 coding DNA: TGTGCCAGCAGCCCTCATACAGGGGAAAGGGTCAATCAGCCCCAGCATTTT.

V gene TRBV11-2 combines with J gene TRBJ2-5, with 8 bases lining up with TRBD2. Trimming took 1 base from V and 10 from J; bases not matched to a gene: 8. The germline V gene encodes CDR1 SGHAT and CDR2 FQNNGV. The CDR3 is 14 amino acids. The CDR3 DNA reads as TGTGCCAGCAGCTTAGTCGGGACCGGGGGGGGCCAGTACTTC. This codes for CASSLVGTGGGQYF.

The gene calls are TRBV30 and TRBJ1-5, with 10 positions matching TRBD1. CDR3 length: 17 residues. Trimming at V came to 2 bases and at J to 7 bases, leaving 14 bases not matched to a gene. The germline CDR1 and CDR2 sequences are GTSNPN and SVGIG (reference sequence). The DNA for the CDR3 is TGTGCCTGGAGTCCCGAACTCCGGGACAGGGGTTTCCAGCCCCAGCATTTT. The encoded protein is CAWSPELRDRGFQPQHF.

This clone occurred once. The chain combines TRBV5-1 with TRBJ1-6; D is ambiguous. The CDR3 loop spans 15 amino acids. Germline values: CDR1 SGHRS, CDR2 YFSETQ. Trimming stripped 0 bases from V and 6 bases from J, with 10 bases between. The CDR3 DNA reads TGCGCCAGCAGCTTGGGGAATCGGGTTAATTCACCCCTCCACTTT. Translating gives CASSLGNRVNSPLHF.

The DNA of the CDR3 is TGCGCCAGCAGCTTGGGGCTAGCGGGGGTTAGCACAGATACGCAGTATTTT. Protein: CASSLGLAGVSTDTQYF. This chain joins TRBV5-1 and TRBJ2-3; 10 bases are a match to TRBD2. Trimming took 0 bases from V and 0 from J; bases not matched to a gene: 4. Germline V gene lookup returns CDR1 SGHRS and CDR2 YFSETQ. This CDR3 is 17 amino acids long. Together with reference TRBV5-1 and TRBJ2-3, the CDR3 gives the full variable domain: KAGVTQTPRYLIKTRGQQVTLSCSPISGHRSVSWYQQTPGQGLQFLFEYFSETQRNKGNFPGRFSGRQFSNSRSEMNVSTLELGDSALYLCASSLGLAGVSTDTQYFGPGTRLTVL.

The chain links TRBV27 to TRBJ2-7, with 8 bases identical to TRBD1. This CDR3 spans 15 amino acids. The V and J ends lost 5 bases and 6 bases, in that order; junction bases with no gene match: 12. CDR1 is MNHEY, CDR2 SMNVEV, per germline (reference sequence). The CDR3 is CASSRRTGKVSEQYF. The CDR3 DNA follows: TGTGCCAGCAGTCGCAGGACAGGGAAGGTCTCCGAGCAGTACTTC.

This clone came up a few times. The chain combines TRBV7-9 with TRBJ1-1; possibly TRBD1 for D (6 bases). The germline gives CDR1 SEHNR, CDR2 FQNEAQ (reference sequence). V lost 4 bases to trimming and J lost 4 bases, with 13 bases between them. The CDR3 is 14 residues long. The CDR3 reads CASSSPWTATEAFF. Here the CDR3 DNA reads TGTGCCAGCAGCTCCCCGTGGACAGCCACTGAAGCTTTCTTT.

This clone was observed a few times. The chain employs TRBV6-2 or TRBV6-3 and TRBJ2-7, with 8 bases fitting TRBD1. This CDR3 is 14 amino acids long. From germline, CDR1 is MNHEY and CDR2 SVGEGT. V dropped 5 bases and J dropped 2; count of bases not matched to a gene: 5. CDR3 nucleotides: TGTGCCAGCAGTGAGTCGGGACAGGCCTACGAGCAGTACTTC. It translates to CASSESGQAYEQYF.

This sequence joins TRBV30 and TRBJ1-2, with 9 bases identical to TRBD1. Germline values: CDR1 GTSNPN, CDR2 SVGIG (reference sequence). Trimming removed 3 bases from V and 7 bases from J; junction bases left unmatched: 9. This CDR3 has 14 amino acids. Here the CDR3 reads CAWRDTGGAGGYTF. DNA for the CDR3: TGTGCCTGGAGGGATACAGGGGGCGCGGGTGGCTACACCTTC. The entire variable domain, with the rest obtained from reference TRBV30 and TRBJ1-2, is as follows: SQTIHQWPATLVQPVGSPLSLECTVEGTSNPNLYWYRQAAGRGLQLLFYSVGIGQISSEVPQNLSASRPQDRQFILSSKKLLLSDSGFYLCAWRDTGGAGGYTFGSGTRLTVV.

The chain recombines TRBV11-2 with TRBJ2-7, with TRBD1 matching over 9 bases. The CDR3 is made up of 15 amino acids. The germline V gene encodes CDR1 SGHAT and CDR2 FQNNGV. V gave up 6 bases and J gave up 2 bases; unmatched junction bases: 8. CDR3 coding DNA: TGTGCCAGCAGTGTCACAGGGGGCGCAACCTACGAGCAGTACTTC. This gives the protein CASSVTGGATYEQYF.

This clone was picked up one time. The chain is built from TRBV15 and TRBJ2-3; 7 nucleotides match TRBD2. This CDR3 region has 15 residues. Per the germline V gene, CDR1 is LNHNV and CDR2 is YYDKDF (reference sequence). V lost 7 bases, J lost 7 bases, and 14 bases stayed unmatched. This CDR3 reads CATTEGGAQGNTQYF. CDR3 coding DNA: TGTGCCACCACCGAGGGAGGGGCCCAAGGAAATACGCAGTATTTT.

This clone was seen only a few times. The chain employs TRBV4-1 and TRBJ2-3; 8 nucleotides agree with TRBD2. V lost 3 bases to trimming and J lost 4 bases; unmatched junction nucleotides: 6. The CDR3 is made up of 15 amino acids. The germline V gene has CDR1 MGHRA and CDR2 YSYEKL. This CDR3 reads CASSQTGGTADTQYF. For the CDR3, the DNA is TGCGCCAGCAGCCAGACGGGGGGGACGGCAGATACGCAGTATTTT.